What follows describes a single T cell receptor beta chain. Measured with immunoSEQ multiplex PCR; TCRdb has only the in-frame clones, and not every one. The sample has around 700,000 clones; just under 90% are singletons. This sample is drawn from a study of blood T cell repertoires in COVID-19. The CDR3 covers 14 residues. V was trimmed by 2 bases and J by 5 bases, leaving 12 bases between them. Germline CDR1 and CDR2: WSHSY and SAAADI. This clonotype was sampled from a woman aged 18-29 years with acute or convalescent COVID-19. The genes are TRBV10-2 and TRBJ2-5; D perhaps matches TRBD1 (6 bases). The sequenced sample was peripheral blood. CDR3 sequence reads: CASSEDSGEETQYF. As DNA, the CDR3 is TGCGCCAGCAGTGAGGATTCAGGGGAGGAGACCCAGTACTTC.